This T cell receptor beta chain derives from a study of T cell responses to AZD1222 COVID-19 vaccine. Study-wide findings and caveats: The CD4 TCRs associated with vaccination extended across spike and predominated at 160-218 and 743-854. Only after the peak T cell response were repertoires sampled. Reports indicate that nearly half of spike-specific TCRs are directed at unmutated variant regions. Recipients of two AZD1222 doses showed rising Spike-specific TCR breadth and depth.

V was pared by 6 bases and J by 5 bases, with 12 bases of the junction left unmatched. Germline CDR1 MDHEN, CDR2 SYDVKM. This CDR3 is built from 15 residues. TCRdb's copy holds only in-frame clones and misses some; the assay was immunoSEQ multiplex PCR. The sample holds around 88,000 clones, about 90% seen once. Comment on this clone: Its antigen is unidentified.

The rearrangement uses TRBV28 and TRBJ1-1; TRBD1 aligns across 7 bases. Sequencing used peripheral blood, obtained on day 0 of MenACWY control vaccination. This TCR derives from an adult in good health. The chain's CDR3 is CASSNRDSRRTEAFF. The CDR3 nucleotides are TGTGCCAGCAGCAATCGGGACAGTCGTAGGACTGAAGCTTTCTTT.